This TCR beta chain was profiled in a study of OX40 agonist ivuxolimab in advanced cancers. Background for the entire study: Ivuxolimab, which targeted the costimulatory receptor OX40 (CD134), was an agonistic, fully human IgG2 monoclonal antibody. Intravenous ivuxolimab was administered to patients every 2 weeks at six dose levels: 0.01, 0.1, 0.3, 1.5, 3 and 10 mg/kg. Of the 50 or so patients in dose escalation, some 20 had hepatocellular carcinoma, around 15 had melanoma, 9 had renal cell carcinoma and 9 had head and neck cancer. In the dose-escalation cohort, 82.7% of patients were male, and the mean age was roughly 60 years with a range of roughly 20 to 85. Patients were allowed to have had prior anti-PD-1, anti-PD-L1 or anti-CTLA-4 therapy, and around 43% of the dose-escalation patients had been treated with checkpoint inhibitors. Three dose-escalation patients achieved partial responses, one with hepatocellular carcinoma and two with cutaneous melanoma. The point of sequencing TCRbeta in the periphery was to test whether ivuxolimab changed TCR sequence diversity and drove clonal T-cell expansion. The paper reports the monotherapy dose-escalation portion (N of about 50 patients) of the phase I ivuxolimab trial.

The trial excluded patients who had a history of autoimmune disease or who were on systemic immunosuppression. In every dose cohort, peripheral blood was drawn for TCR sequencing at baseline, cycle 4 day 1, and cycle 7 day 1. Samples came from an open-label, multicenter, first-in-human phase I dose-escalation trial of ivuxolimab. The trial enrolled adults with locally advanced or metastatic head and neck squamous cell, hepatocellular, melanoma or renal cell carcinoma. Before TCR sequencing, CD4+ and CD8+ T cells were separately sorted from peripheral blood. Genomic DNA was extracted from sorted cells for sequencing of the TCRbeta CDR3 region. The immunoSEQ Assay was used for sequencing of TCRbeta CDR3 regions. TCRdb provides this immuneACCESS table in a form limited to in-frame rearrangements. Some clones are lacking; in checked studies, under half of them reflect an unresolved V gene, and why the rest are absent is not known. For this sample there are 65,000 to 75,000 clones; roughly 85% appear just once. The ten top clones hold 0.83% of the sample.

Here V drops 0 bases and J drops 9 bases, and the junction holds 4 bases not matched to any gene. Including the terminal cysteine and phenylalanine, the CDR3 comprises 14 residues. Only the CDR3 DNA stays, 42 bases, in frame from base 1. CDR1 is given as LGHNA and CDR2 as YSLEER, both from the germline V gene. The paper's findings and limits, for the study overall: Low levels of normalized T-cell clonal expansion were also seen in some patients who did not respond. At doses from 0.1 to 3.0 mg/kg, clonal expansion was seen in both CD4+ and CD8+ blood T cells between baseline and week 6. After ivuxolimab, expanded clones were on average more numerous among CD8+ T cells than among CD4+ T cells. The antigen specificity of the peripheral T cells that underwent clonal expansion was not determined. In the 0.1-3.0 mg/kg groups, partial responders had among the lowest normalized peripheral clonal expansion, particularly in CD8+ T cells.

Concerning this clone: No cognate antigen has been identified for it. Per-nucleotide qualities are absent, and no much larger clonotype sits a single base away.

This clonotype originated in an adult with an advanced solid tumor such as melanoma, head and neck, liver or kidney cancer. Recombination joined TRBV4-3 with TRBJ2-3, with 9 bases in between that match TRBD2. The sequencing used CD4+ or CD8+ T cells sorted from blood, collected in a trial of the OX40 agonist ivuxolimab. The sequenced DNA: TGCGCCAGCAGCCAAGATCGAGCGGGAGGAACGCAGTATTTT. Translation gives CASSQDRAGGTQYF.